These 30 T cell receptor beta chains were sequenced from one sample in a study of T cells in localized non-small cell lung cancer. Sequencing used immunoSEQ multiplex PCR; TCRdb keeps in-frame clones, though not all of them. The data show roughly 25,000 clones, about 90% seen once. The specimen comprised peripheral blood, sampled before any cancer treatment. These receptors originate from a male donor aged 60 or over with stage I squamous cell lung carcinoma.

CDR3 bases: TGTGCCACCAGCACCGGACCCCGGGAGCAGTTCTTC. It encodes CATSTGPREQFF. This chain uses TRBV15 with TRBJ2-1; D is undetermined. Trimming shortened V by 4 bases and J by 10 bases, and 11 bases separated the two germline ends. This CDR3 is built from 12 residues. CDR1 is LNHNV, CDR2 YYDKDF, per germline (reference sequence).

The CDR3 DNA is TGTGCCAGCAGCTTGGGGCCCCTTGACGGGGCCGCAACCTATAATTCACCCCTCCACTTT. It is translated as CASSLGPLDGAATYNSPLHF. The rearrangement joins TRBV5-8 to TRBJ1-6; D perhaps matches TRBD1 (5 bases). Germline V gene data show CDR1 as SGHTS and CDR2 as YDEGEE. CDR3 length: 20 residues. The ends were cut back, 0 bases at V and 2 bases at J, with 21 bases in the middle.

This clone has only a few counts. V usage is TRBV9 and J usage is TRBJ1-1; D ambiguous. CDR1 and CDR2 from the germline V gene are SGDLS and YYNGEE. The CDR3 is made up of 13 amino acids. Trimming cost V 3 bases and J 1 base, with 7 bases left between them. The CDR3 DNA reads TGTGCCAGCAGCGATTCCTGGAACACTGAAGCTTTCTTT. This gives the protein CASSDSWNTEAFF.

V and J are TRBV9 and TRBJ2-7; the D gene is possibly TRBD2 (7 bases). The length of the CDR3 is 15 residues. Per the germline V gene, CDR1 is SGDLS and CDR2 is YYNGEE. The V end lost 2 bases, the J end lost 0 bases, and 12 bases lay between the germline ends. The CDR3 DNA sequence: TGTGCCAGCAGCGTCGGGGGCGGGGGCTCCTACGAGCAGTACTTC. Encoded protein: CASSVGGGGSYEQYF.

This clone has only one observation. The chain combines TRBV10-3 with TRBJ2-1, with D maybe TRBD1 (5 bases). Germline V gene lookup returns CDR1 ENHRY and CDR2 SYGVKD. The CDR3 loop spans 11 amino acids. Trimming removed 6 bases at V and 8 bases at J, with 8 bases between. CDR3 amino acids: CAISPRDEQFF. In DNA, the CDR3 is TGTGCCATCAGCCCCAGGGATGAGCAGTTCTTC.

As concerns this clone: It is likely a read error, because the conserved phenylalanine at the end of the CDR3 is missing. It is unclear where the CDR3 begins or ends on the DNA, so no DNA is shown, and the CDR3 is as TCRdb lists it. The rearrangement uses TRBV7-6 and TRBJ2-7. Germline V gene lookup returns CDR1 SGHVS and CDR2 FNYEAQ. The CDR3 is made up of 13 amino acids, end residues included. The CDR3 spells CASSLALGGEWTM.

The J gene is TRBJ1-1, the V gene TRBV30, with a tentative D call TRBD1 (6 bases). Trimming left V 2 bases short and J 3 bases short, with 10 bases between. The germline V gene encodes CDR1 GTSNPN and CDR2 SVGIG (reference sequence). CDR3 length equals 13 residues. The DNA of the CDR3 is TGTGCCTGGAGTCCTCGGACAGACACTGAAGCTTTCTTT. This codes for CAWSPRTDTEAFF.

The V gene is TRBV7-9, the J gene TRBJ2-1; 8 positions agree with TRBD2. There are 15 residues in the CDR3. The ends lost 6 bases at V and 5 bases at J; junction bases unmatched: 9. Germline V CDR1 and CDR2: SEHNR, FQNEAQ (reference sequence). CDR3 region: CASRKSGGAHNEQFF. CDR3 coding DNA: TGTGCCAGCAGGAAAAGCGGGGGAGCTCACAATGAGCAGTTCTTC.

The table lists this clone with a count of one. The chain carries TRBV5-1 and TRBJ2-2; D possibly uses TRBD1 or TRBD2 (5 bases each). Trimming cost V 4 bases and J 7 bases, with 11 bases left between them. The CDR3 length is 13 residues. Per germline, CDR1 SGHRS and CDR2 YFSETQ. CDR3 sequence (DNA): TGCGCCAGCAGCCTTCAGGGAGACGGGGAGCTGTTTTTT. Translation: CASSLQGDGELFF.

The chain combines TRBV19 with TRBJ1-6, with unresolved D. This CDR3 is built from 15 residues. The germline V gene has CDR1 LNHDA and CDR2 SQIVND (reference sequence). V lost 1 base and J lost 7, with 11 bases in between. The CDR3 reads CASSIVRLRNSPLHF. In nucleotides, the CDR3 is TGTGCCAGTAGTATAGTGAGATTGAGGAATTCACCCCTCCACTTT.

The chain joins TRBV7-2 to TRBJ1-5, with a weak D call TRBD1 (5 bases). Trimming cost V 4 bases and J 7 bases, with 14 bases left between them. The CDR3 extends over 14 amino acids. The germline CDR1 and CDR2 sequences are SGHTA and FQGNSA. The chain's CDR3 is CASSSQGLSQPQHF. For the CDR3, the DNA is TGTGCCAGCAGCTCCCAGGGCCTCTCACAGCCCCAGCATTTT.

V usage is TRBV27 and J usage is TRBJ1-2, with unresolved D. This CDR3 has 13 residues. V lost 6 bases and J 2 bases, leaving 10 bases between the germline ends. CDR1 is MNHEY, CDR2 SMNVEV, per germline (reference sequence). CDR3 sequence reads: CASRPPENYGYTF. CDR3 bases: TGTGCCAGCAGACCCCCCGAGAACTATGGCTACACCTTC.

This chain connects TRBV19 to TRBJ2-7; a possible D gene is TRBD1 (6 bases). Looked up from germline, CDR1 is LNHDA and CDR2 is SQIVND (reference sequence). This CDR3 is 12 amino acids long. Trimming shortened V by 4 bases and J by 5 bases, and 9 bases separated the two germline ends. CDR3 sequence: CASSKNRDEQYF. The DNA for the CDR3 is TGTGCCAGTAGTAAAAACAGGGACGAGCAGTACTTC.

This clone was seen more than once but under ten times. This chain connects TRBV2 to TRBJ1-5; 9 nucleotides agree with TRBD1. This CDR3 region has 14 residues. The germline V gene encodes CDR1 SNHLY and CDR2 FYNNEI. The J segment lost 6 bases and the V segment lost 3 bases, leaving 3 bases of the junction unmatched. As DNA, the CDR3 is TGTGCCAGCAGTGATTGGGACAGGGCTCAGCCCCAGCATTTT. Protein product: CASSDWDRAQPQHF. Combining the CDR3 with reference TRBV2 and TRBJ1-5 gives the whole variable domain EPEVTQTPSHQVTQMGQEVILRCVPISNHLYFYWYRQILGQKVEFLVSFYNNEISEKSEIFDDQFSVERPDGSNFTLKIRSTKLEDSAMYFCASSDWDRAQPQHFGDGTRLSIL.

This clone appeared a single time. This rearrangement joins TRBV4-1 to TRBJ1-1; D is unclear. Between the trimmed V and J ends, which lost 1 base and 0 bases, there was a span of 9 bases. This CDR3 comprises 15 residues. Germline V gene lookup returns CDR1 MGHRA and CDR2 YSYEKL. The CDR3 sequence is CASSQVRFMNTEAFF. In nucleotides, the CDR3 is TGCGCCAGCAGCCAAGTCCGATTCATGAACACTGAAGCTTTCTTT.

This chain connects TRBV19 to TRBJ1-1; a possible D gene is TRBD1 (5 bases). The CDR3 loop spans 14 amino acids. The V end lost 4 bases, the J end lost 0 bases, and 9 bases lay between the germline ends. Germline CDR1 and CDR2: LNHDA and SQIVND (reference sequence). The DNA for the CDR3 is TGTGCCAGTAGTACCGACAGAATGAACACTGAAGCTTTCTTT. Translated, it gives CASSTDRMNTEAFF. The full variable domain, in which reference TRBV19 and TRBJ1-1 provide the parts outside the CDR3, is DGGITQSPKYLFRKEGQNVTLSCEQNLNHDAMYWYRQDPGQGLRLIYYSQIVNDFQKGDIAEGYSVSREKKESFPLTVTSAQKNPTAFYLCASSTDRMNTEAFFGQGTRLTVV.

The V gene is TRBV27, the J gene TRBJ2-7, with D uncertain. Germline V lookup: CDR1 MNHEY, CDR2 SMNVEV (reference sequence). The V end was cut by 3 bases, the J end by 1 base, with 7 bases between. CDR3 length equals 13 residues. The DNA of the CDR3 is TGTGCCAGCAGTTTTCAGTCTTCCTACGAGCAGTACTTC. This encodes CASSFQSSYEQYF.

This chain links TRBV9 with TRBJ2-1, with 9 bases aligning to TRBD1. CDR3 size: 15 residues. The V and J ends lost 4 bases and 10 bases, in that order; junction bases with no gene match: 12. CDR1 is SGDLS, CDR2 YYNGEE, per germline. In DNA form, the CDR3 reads TGTGCCAGCAGCATCCGGACAGGGGTGTTAGGGGAGCAGTTCTTC. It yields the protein CASSIRTGVLGEQFF.

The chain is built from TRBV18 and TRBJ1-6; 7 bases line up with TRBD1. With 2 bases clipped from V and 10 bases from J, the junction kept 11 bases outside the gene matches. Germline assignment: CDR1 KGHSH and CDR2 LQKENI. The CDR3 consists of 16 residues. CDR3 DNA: TGTGCCAGCTCACCAAGTGACAGGGACCTTGTGTCACCCCTCCACTTT. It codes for CASSPSDRDLVSPLHF.

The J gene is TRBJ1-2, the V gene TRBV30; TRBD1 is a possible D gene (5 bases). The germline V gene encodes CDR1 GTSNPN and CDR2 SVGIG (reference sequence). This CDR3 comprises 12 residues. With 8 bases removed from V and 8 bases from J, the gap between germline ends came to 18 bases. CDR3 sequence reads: CAGPGLVMGYTF. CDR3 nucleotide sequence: TGTGCCGGGCCAGGGTTGGTCATGGGCTACACCTTC.

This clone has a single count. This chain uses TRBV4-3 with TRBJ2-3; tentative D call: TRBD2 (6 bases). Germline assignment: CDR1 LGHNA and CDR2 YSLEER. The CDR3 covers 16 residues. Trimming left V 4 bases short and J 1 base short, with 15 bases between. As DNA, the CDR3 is TGCGCCAGCAGCCCATTCAGGACTACCCGCACAGATACGCAGTATTTT. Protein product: CASSPFRTTRTDTQYF.

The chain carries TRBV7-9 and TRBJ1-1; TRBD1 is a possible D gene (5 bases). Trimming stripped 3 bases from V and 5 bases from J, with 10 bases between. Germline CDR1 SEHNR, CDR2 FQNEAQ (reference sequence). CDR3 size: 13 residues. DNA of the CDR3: TGTGCCAGCAGCTTTGGGGGTGAGACTGAAGCTTTCTTT. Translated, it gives CASSFGGETEAFF.

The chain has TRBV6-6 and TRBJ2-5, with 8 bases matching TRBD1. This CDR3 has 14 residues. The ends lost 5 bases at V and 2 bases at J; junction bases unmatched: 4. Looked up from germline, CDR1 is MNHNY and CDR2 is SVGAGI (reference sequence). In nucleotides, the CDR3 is TGTGCCAGCAGTGCGGACAGGGCGCAAGAGACCCAGTACTTC. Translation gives CASSADRAQETQYF.

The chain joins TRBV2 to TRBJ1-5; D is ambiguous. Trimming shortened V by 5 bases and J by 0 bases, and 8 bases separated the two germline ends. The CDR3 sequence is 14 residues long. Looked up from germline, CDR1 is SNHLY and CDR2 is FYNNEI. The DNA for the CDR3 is TGTGCCAGCAGTCGCCTAAATAGCAATCAGCCCCAGCATTTT. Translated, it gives CASSRLNSNQPQHF.

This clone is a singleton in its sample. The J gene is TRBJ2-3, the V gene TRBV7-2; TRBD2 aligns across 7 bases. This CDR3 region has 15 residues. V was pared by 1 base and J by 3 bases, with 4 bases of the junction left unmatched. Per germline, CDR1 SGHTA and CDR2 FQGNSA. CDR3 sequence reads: CASSLGLADTDTQYF. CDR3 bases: TGTGCCAGCAGCTTAGGGCTAGCGGATACAGATACGCAGTATTTT.

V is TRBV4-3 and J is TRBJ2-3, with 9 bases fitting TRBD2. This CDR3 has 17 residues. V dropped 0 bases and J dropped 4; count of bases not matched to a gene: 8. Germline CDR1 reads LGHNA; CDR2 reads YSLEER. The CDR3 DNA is TGCGCCAGCAGCCAAGATCGCTTAGCGGGAGAACCAGATACGCAGTATTTT. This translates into CASSQDRLAGEPDTQYF.

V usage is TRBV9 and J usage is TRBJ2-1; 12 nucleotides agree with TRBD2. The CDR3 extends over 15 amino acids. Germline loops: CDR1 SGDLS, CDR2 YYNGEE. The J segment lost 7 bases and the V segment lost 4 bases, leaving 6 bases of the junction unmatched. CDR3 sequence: CASSPRLAGANEQFF. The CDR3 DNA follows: TGTGCCAGCAGCCCCCGACTAGCGGGAGCGAATGAGCAGTTCTTC.

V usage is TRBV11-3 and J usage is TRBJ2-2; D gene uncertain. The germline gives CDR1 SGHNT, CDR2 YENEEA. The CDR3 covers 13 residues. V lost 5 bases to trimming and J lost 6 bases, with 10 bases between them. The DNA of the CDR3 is TGTGCCAGCAGCCCCCCTACCTCCGGGGAGCTGTTTTTT. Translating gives CASSPPTSGELFF. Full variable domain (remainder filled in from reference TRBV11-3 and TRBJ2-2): EAGVVQSPRYKIIEKKQPVAFWCNPISGHNTLYWYLQNLGQGPELLIRYENEEAVDDSQLPKDRFSAERLKGVDSTLKIQPAELGDSAVYLCASSPPTSGELFFGEGSRLTVL.

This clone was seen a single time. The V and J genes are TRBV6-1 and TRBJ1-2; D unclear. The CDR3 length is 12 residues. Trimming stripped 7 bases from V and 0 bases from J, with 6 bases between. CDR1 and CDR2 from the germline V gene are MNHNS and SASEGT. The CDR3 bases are TGTGCCAGCACCGGCTCTAACTATGGCTACACCTTC. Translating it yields CASTGSNYGYTF.

Written as DNA, the CDR3 is TGTGCCAGCAGCCCCGTGGAAGGGAGAGGGGAGACCCAGTACTTC. Translation: CASSPVEGRGETQYF. The genes are TRBV9 and TRBJ2-5; the D gene is possibly TRBD2 (5 bases). This CDR3 is built from 15 residues. Trimming left V 4 bases short and J 5 bases short, with 18 bases between. Germline CDR1 SGDLS, CDR2 YYNGEE. Drawing the rest from reference TRBV9 and TRBJ2-5, the complete variable domain is DSGVTQTPKHLITATGQRVTLRCSPRSGDLSVYWYQQSLDQGLQFLIQYYNGEERAKGNILERFSAQQFPDLHSELNLSSLELGDSALYFCASSPVEGRGETQYFGPGTRLLVL.